A single sample gave rise to the 25 T cell receptor beta chains below, sequenced in a study of T cell responses to AZD1222 COVID-19 vaccine. Libraries were prepared by immunoSEQ multiplex PCR; TCRdb keeps only in-frame clonotypes and omits some of them. Of under 150,000 clones listed, 85% to 90% were seen once; the top ten hold just over 5.5%. Sequencing used peripheral blood, obtained on day 0 of AZD1222 vaccination. These receptors all come from an adult in good health.

The V and J genes are TRBV2 and TRBJ2-1; D uncertain. The CDR3 is made up of 15 amino acids. Trimming cost V 3 bases and J 7 bases, with 16 bases left between them. Germline V gene lookup returns CDR1 SNHLY and CDR2 FYNNEI. The CDR3 loop reads CASSEWLQEWNEQFF. Here the CDR3 DNA reads TGTGCCAGCAGTGAGTGGCTTCAAGAGTGGAATGAGCAGTTCTTC. The full variable domain, rest sourced from reference TRBV2 and TRBJ2-1, is EPEVTQTPSHQVTQMGQEVILRCVPISNHLYFYWYRQILGQKVEFLVSFYNNEISEKSEIFDDQFSVERPDGSNFTLKIRSTKLEDSAMYFCASSEWLQEWNEQFFGPGTRLTVL.

The J gene is TRBJ1-5, the V gene TRBV6-2 or TRBV6-3; TRBD1 might be the D (5 bases). V was cut by 6 bases and J by 3 bases, with 12 bases left in between. The CDR3 extends over 14 amino acids. CDR1 is MNHEY, CDR2 SVGEGT, per germline. The CDR3 DNA follows: TGTGCCAGCAGCAGAGGGGCCGTCAATCAGCCCCAGCATTTT. Translating gives CASSRGAVNQPQHF.

The chain joins TRBV18 to TRBJ1-1; tentative D call: TRBD1 (5 bases). V was cut by 4 bases and J by 1 base, with 13 bases left in between. CDR1 is KGHSH and CDR2 is LQKENI in the germline V gene. The length of the CDR3 is 15 residues. The DNA for the CDR3 is TGTGCCAGCTCACTTCTCGACAGTCCGAACACTGAAGCTTTCTTT. Translation: CASSLLDSPNTEAFF. Together with reference TRBV18 and TRBJ1-1, the CDR3 gives the full variable domain: NAGVMQNPRHLVRRRGQEARLRCSPMKGHSHVYWYRQLPEEGLKFMVYLQKENIIDESGMPKERFSAEFPKEGPSILRIQQVVRGDSAAYFCASSLLDSPNTEAFFGQGTRLTVV.

V is TRBV19 and J is TRBJ1-5; 10 bases agree with TRBD1. J was trimmed by 5 bases and V by 2 bases; bases with no gene match: 6. This CDR3 has 16 residues. Germline V gives CDR1 LNHDA, CDR2 SQIVND (reference sequence). The DNA of the CDR3 is TGTGCCAGTAGTATAAGGCGGGGACAGGGGTATCAGCCCCAGCATTTT. Translation gives CASSIRRGQGYQPQHF.

The chain couples TRBV18 to TRBJ1-2; D might be TRBD1 (6 bases). The V end lost 0 bases, the J end lost 6 bases, and 20 bases lay between the germline ends. The CDR3 runs 17 residues. Germline CDR1 reads KGHSH; CDR2 reads LQKENI. The CDR3 DNA reads as TGTGCCAGCTCACCACCGGCGTGGGGGGCGGCTAGGGATGGCTACACCTTC. This sequence encodes CASSPPAWGAARDGYTF. Looking up the rest from reference TRBV18 and TRBJ1-2 gives the full variable domain: NAGVMQNPRHLVRRRGQEARLRCSPMKGHSHVYWYRQLPEEGLKFMVYLQKENIIDESGMPKERFSAEFPKEGPSILRIQQVVRGDSAAYFCASSPPAWGAARDGYTFGSGTRLTVV.

V and J are TRBV6-5 and TRBJ2-5; 8 nucleotides agree with TRBD2. Germline assignment: CDR1 MNHEY and CDR2 SVGAGI. V dropped 6 bases and J dropped 5; count of bases not matched to a gene: 5. The CDR3 loop spans 13 amino acids. The CDR3 protein is CASRPTGGETQYF. In nucleotides, the CDR3 is TGTGCCAGCAGGCCCACGGGGGGGGAGACCCAGTACTTC.

This clone was seen just once. The chain recombines TRBV18 with TRBJ2-7; D is uncertain. Trimming pared 3 bases from V and 1 base from J, leaving 13 bases between. From germline, CDR1 is KGHSH and CDR2 LQKENI. The CDR3 runs 15 residues. CDR3 loop: CASSPLDRSSYEQYF. CDR3 nucleotides: TGTGCCAGCTCACCTCTGGACCGAAGTTCCTACGAGCAGTACTTC.

The V and J genes are TRBV10-3 and TRBJ2-5; D is tentatively TRBD1 or TRBD2 (5 bases each). Germline V gene sequence: CDR1 ENHRY, CDR2 SYGVKD. The V and J ends lost 3 bases and 5 bases respectively, with 16 bases between them. This CDR3 contains 15 residues. CDR3 nucleotide sequence: TGTGCCATCAGTGATGCGAGGGGCGCAGGTGAGACCCAGTACTTC. The encoded protein is CAISDARGAGETQYF.

V gene TRBV30 combines with J gene TRBJ1-4; TRBD1 matches at 10 bases. The CDR3 extends over 14 amino acids. The junction had 8 bases not matched to a gene; V was cut back by 5 bases and J by 8 bases. The germline gives CDR1 GTSNPN, CDR2 SVGIG (reference sequence). The CDR3 sequence is CAWETGTGDEKLFF. In DNA, the CDR3 is TGTGCCTGGGAGACCGGGACAGGGGACGAAAAACTGTTTTTT. The full variable domain, completed using reference TRBV30 and TRBJ1-4, is SQTIHQWPATLVQPVGSPLSLECTVEGTSNPNLYWYRQAAGRGLQLLFYSVGIGQISSEVPQNLSASRPQDRQFILSSKKLLLSDSGFYLCAWETGTGDEKLFFGSGTQLSVL.

This rearrangement joins TRBV6-1 to TRBJ2-3, with D hard to call. The CDR3 loop spans 15 amino acids. The germline V and J ends were trimmed by 3 bases and 0 bases, with 10 bases remaining between them. Germline lookup yields CDR1 MNHNS and CDR2 SASEGT. This CDR3 is CASSEWGRSTDTQYF. The DNA of the CDR3 is TGTGCCAGCAGTGAGTGGGGTCGGAGCACAGATACGCAGTATTTT.

The sample holds a few counts of this clone. The chain links TRBV14 to TRBJ2-7; maybe TRBD2 (6 bases). The CDR3 is made up of 15 amino acids. Trimming removed 4 bases from V and 3 bases from J, with 16 bases in between. Germline lookup yields CDR1 SGHDN and CDR2 FVKESK. CDR3: CASSRGTGLYYEQYF. CDR3 bases: TGTGCCAGCAGCCGAGGGACGGGACTTTACTACGAGCAGTACTTC.

V is TRBV9 and J is TRBJ1-6; 8 bases fit TRBD1. V dropped 3 bases and J dropped 7; count of bases not matched to a gene: 6. The germline CDR1 and CDR2 sequences are SGDLS and YYNGEE. The CDR3 loop spans 15 amino acids. The CDR3 spells CASSDGQGGNSPLHF. In nucleotides, the CDR3 is TGTGCCAGCAGCGACGGACAGGGAGGGAATTCACCCCTCCACTTT. Based on the CDR3 plus reference TRBV9 and TRBJ1-6, the full variable domain is DSGVTQTPKHLITATGQRVTLRCSPRSGDLSVYWYQQSLDQGLQFLIQYYNGEERAKGNILERFSAQQFPDLHSELNLSSLELGDSALYFCASSDGQGGNSPLHFGNGTRLTVT.

The chain couples TRBV24-1 to TRBJ1-4, with unresolved D. Germline CDR1 KGHDR, CDR2 SFDVKD. V lost 12 bases and J 6 bases, leaving 10 bases between the germline ends. The CDR3 covers 11 residues. CDR3 DNA: TGTGCCCGCCGAGGTGATGAAAAACTGTTTTTT. Translated: CARRGDEKLFF.

The rearrangement uses TRBV6-4 and TRBJ2-1; 10 nucleotides align to TRBD2. This CDR3 has 16 residues. The trim removed 3 bases at V and 5 bases at J, leaving 7 bases unmatched. Germline V CDR1 and CDR2: MRHNA, SNTAGT. The CDR3 DNA sequence: TGTGCCAGCAGTGAAGTAGCGGGAGGTCCTGACAATGAGCAGTTCTTC. Its translation: CASSEVAGGPDNEQFF.

This clone is a singleton in its sample. This rearrangement joins TRBV12-5 to TRBJ1-2, with unresolved D. The ends were cut back, 0 bases at V and 7 bases at J, with 9 bases in the middle. The CDR3 has 13 amino acids. Germline CDR1 and CDR2: LGHNT and FRNRAP. CDR3 in DNA: TGTGCTAGTGGTTTGGTAGGACTGAGTGGCTACACCTTC. Translating gives CASGLVGLSGYTF. Full variable domain (missing parts from reference TRBV12-5 and TRBJ1-2): DARVTQTPRHKVTEMGQEVTMRCQPILGHNTVFWYRQTMMQGLELLAYFRNRAPLDDSGMPKDRFSAEMPDATLATLKIQPSEPRDSAVYFCASGLVGLSGYTFGSGTRLTVV.

The count of this clone is one. This rearrangement joins TRBV3-1 (or the pseudogene TRBV3-2) to TRBJ1-2; D is unresolved. Trimming removed 0 bases from V and 6 bases from J, with 11 bases in between. There are 14 residues in the CDR3. CDR1 is LGHDT, CDR2 YNNKEL, per germline (reference sequence). CDR3 nucleotide sequence: TGTGCCAGCAGCCAAGATTGGTCAAAGGATGGCTACACCTTC. It translates to CASSQDWSKDGYTF.

The rearrangement joins TRBV28 to TRBJ1-2; a weak D match, TRBD1 (6 bases). Per germline, CDR1 MDHEN and CDR2 SYDVKM. The CDR3 consists of 15 residues. V was cut by 6 bases and J by 4 bases, with 18 bases left in between. CDR3 region: CASSKITTGSYGYTF. For the CDR3, the DNA is TGTGCCAGCAGCAAAATAACCACAGGGAGCTATGGCTACACCTTC.

The rearrangement joins TRBV10-3 to TRBJ2-5, with a tentative D call TRBD1 (5 bases). CDR3 length: 14 amino acids. The germline gives CDR1 ENHRY, CDR2 SYGVKD. The V and J ends lost 2 bases and 4 bases respectively, with 11 bases between them. CDR3 amino acids: CAISEPRAAETQYF. In DNA form, the CDR3 reads TGTGCCATCAGTGAGCCCAGGGCGGCAGAGACCCAGTACTTC.

Here the CDR3 reads CASSEAGVYNEQFF. The CDR3 DNA reads as TGTGCCAGCAGTGAAGCAGGGGTGTACAATGAGCAGTTCTTC. The V gene is TRBV2, the J gene TRBJ2-1, with a weak D call TRBD1 (5 bases). Germline lookup yields CDR1 SNHLY and CDR2 FYNNEI. Trimming cost V 0 bases and J 4 bases, with 7 bases left between them. This CDR3 contains 14 residues.

Only a few counts were recorded for this clone. The chain combines TRBV7-8 with TRBJ2-7; 13 bases agree with TRBD2. The CDR3 has 16 residues. Per the germline V gene, CDR1 is SGHVS and CDR2 is FQNEAQ. V lost 1 base and J lost 0; bases outside the gene matches: 0. The CDR3 DNA follows: TGTGCCAGCAGCTTAGGGACTAGCGGGAGCTCCTACGAGCAGTACTTC. Its protein product is CASSLGTSGSSYEQYF.

V is TRBV7-2 and J is TRBJ2-2; either TRBD1 or TRBD2 may supply D (5 bases each). Germline V gene lookup returns CDR1 SGHTA and CDR2 FQGNSA. CDR3 length equals 17 residues. Trimming removed 6 bases at V and 7 bases at J, with 24 bases between. CDR3 amino acids: CASRIGAAVRRSGELFF. In nucleotides, the CDR3 is TGTGCCAGCAGGATCGGGGCAGCGGTGCGTCGTAGCGGGGAGCTGTTTTTT.

This sequence joins TRBV2 and TRBJ2-1, with D perhaps TRBD2 (5 bases). This CDR3 is 18 amino acids long. The germline V gene encodes CDR1 SNHLY and CDR2 FYNNEI. Trimming removed 0 bases at V and 7 bases at J, with 22 bases between. The CDR3 region is CASSEAPPATTRANEQFF. The CDR3 DNA reads as TGTGCCAGCAGTGAAGCCCCCCCGGCCACGACGCGGGCTAATGAGCAGTTCTTC.

V is TRBV5-1 and J is TRBJ2-4, with a weak D call TRBD1 (5 bases). CDR1 and CDR2 (germline): SGHRS, YFSETQ. Deletions cut 4 bases from V and 0 bases from J, with 11 bases between. This CDR3 contains 15 residues. CDR3 bases: TGCGCCAGCAGCCCAGACAGTCCAGCCAAAAACATTCAGTACTTC. Its protein is CASSPDSPAKNIQYF.

This sequence joins TRBV7-2 and TRBJ2-3, with TRBD1 identical over 10 bases. This CDR3 has 15 amino acids. V gave up 5 bases and J gave up 5 bases; unmatched junction bases: 7. In germline, CDR1 is SGHTA, CDR2 FQGNSA. The CDR3 loop is CASSPFGTGVDTQYF. As DNA, the CDR3 is TGTGCCAGCAGCCCGTTCGGGACAGGGGTAGATACGCAGTATTTT.

This sequence joins TRBV4-2 and TRBJ1-1, with a possible D match to TRBD1 (6 bases). The CDR3 sequence is 13 residues long. Germline CDR1 is LGHNA and CDR2 is YNFKEQ. V dropped 4 bases and J dropped 7 bases, with 13 bases sitting between them. Here the CDR3 reads CASSPDMTGEAFF. The CDR3 nucleotides are TGTGCCAGCAGCCCAGATATGACAGGTGAAGCTTTCTTT.